This T cell receptor (beta chain) was documented in a study of T cell clonality in common variable immunodeficiency. Regarding the study as a whole: In common variable immunodeficiency, TCR beta chains reportedly carried fewer deletions and N-nucleotide insertions.

This clone is medium-sized (0.01 to 0.1%) within its sample. The antigen is not known. The read comes to an end 3 residues before the CDR3 does, leaving the germline J gene to fill in the end. Assay: immunoSEQ multiplex PCR; the TCRdb copy retains only in-frame clones and omits some. There are 25,000 to 30,000 clones in the sample, none observed a single time. CDR1 SGHRS and CDR2 YFSETQ come from the germline V gene. This CDR3 has 16 amino acids. V lost 2 bases to trimming and J lost 7 bases; unmatched junction nucleotides: 12. Most patients and controls had Caucasian heritage. This receptor was obtained from a human donor with common variable immunodeficiency. The sequenced sample was peripheral blood mononuclear cells. This chain joins TRBV5-1 and TRBJ2-1, with 7 bases aligning to TRBD1. The DNA read from the CDR3 is TGCGCCAGCAGCTTCACCCCGGGACAGTGGGGGAATGAG. Its protein product is CASSFTPGQWGNE. The whole CDR3 region reads CASSFTPGQWGNEQFF.